This is a list of T cell receptor beta chains from one sample in a study of blood T cell repertoires in COVID-19. The table came from immunoSEQ multiplex PCR; TCRdb's copy has only in-frame clones and leaves some out. The sample shows around 170,000 clones, about 88% of them seen only once. Input material: peripheral blood. These receptors all stem from a man between 60 and 75 years old with acute or convalescent COVID-19. Both conserved end residues are part of each CDR3. The D gene is left open where the match is weak. The size of a clone is reported for some rows only, either as once, few or many, or as a class for expanded clones.

>TRBJ1-2|TRBV2|NA|NA
TGTGCCAGCAGTGAACCTTTGACAGATTGGAGCTATGGCTACACCTTC
CASSEPLTDWSYGYTF
>TRBJ1-5|TRBV29-1|NA|NA
TGCAGCTTCAGGGCGGCGGGCAATCAGCCCCAGCATTTT
CSFRAAGNQPQHF
>TRBJ2-1|TRBV7-7|once|TRBD2
TGTGCCAGCAGCTTAGCCGGGACTAGCGGCTATGAGCAGTTCTTC
CASSLAGTSGYEQFF
>TRBJ1-1|TRBV14|NA|TRBD1
TGTGCCAGCAGCCGAGGTAAGGGACAGCTGAACACTGAAGCTTTCTTT
CASSRGKGQLNTEAFF
>TRBJ1-2|TRBV6-1|NA|TRBD1
TGTGCCAGCAGTGAAGCGACGACAGGGAACTATGGCTACACCTTC
CASSEATTGNYGYTF
>TRBJ2-5|TRBV19|NA|TRBD1
TGTGCCACAACTTTGACAGGGACAGGGAAAGAGACCCAGTACTTC
CATTLTGTGKETQYF
>TRBJ2-7|TRBV9|NA|NA
TGTGCCAGCAGCGTCTCGGCACAGCGGGTTTACGAGCAGTACTTC
CASSVSAQRVYEQYF
>TRBJ1-6|TRBV24-1|NA|NA
TGTGCCACCAGTGATTCTGCAGTTTCACCCCTCCACTTT
CATSDSAVSPLHF
>TRBJ1-2|TRBV6-6|NA|NA
TGTGCCAGCAGTTCCGGGAACTATGGCTACACCTTC
CASSSGNYGYTF
>TRBJ1-5|TRBV27|NA|NA
TGTGCCAGCAGTTTATCGGTCCAGATTAATCAGCCCCAGCATTTT
CASSLSVQINQPQHF
>TRBJ1-3|TRBV4-3|NA|TRBD1
TGCGCCAGCAGCCAAGACAGGGGGCGCGGGACCATATATTTT
CASSQDRGRGTIYF
>TRBJ1-2|TRBV10-3|once|TRBD1
TGTGCCATCAAGGGACAGTACTATGGCTACACCTTC
CAIKGQYYGYTF
>TRBJ1-2|TRBV19|NA|NA
TGTGCCAGTAGTATACCGGACTCCAGCTATGGCTACACCTTC
CASSIPDSSYGYTF
>TRBJ1-2|TRBV7-3|NA|NA
TGTGCCAGCAGCTTAGGCAGGGCAGACTATGGCTACACCTTC
CASSLGRADYGYTF
>TRBJ2-2|TRBV12-3/TRBV12-4|once|NA
TGTGCCAGCAGCCTTAGTTCCGGGGAGCTGTTTTTT
CASSLSSGELFF
>TRBJ1-5|TRBV6-5|NA|NA
TGTGCCAGCAGTTACAATCGGGGGGCTAACGATCAGCCCCAGCATTTT
CASSYNRGANDQPQHF
>TRBJ1-3|TRBV7-2|NA|NA
TGTGCCAGCAGCTTAGACCGGGGAGCGTCCTCTGGAAACACCATATATTTT
CASSLDRGASSGNTIYF
>TRBJ1-6|TRBV14|NA|NA
TGTGCCAGCAGCCACCGACAGTTGAGCTCCTATAATTCACCCCTCCACTTT
CASSHRQLSSYNSPLHF
>TRBJ2-1|TRBV10-3|NA|NA
TGTGCCATCAGTGAGCGGGGCAATGAGCAGTTCTTC
CAISERGNEQFF
>TRBJ1-2|TRBV10-3|NA|TRBD1
TGTGCCATCAGTGAAGACAGGGACTATGGCTACACCTTC
CAISEDRDYGYTF
>TRBJ1-4|TRBV28|NA|TRBD1
TGTGCCAGCAGTCCTGGGACAGGGGGGGAAAAACTGTTTTTT
CASSPGTGGEKLFF
>TRBJ2-5|TRBV4-1|NA|NA
TGCGCCAGCAGCCAGAGGGGGAGAGGGGACCAGTACTTC
CASSQRGRGDQYF
>TRBJ2-5|TRBV13|NA|TRBD1
TGTGCCAGCAGCTCCGACAGGGAAAGTGGGGAGACCCAGTACTTC
CASSSDRESGETQYF
>TRBJ1-2|TRBV30|once|TRBD1
TGTGCCTGGGGACGACAGGGGCGCGTCTATGGCTACACCTTC
CAWGRQGRVYGYTF
>TRBJ2-3|TRBV7-6|NA|NA
TGTGCCAGCAGCCTCTACTTGGGAAGCGGTCCTGAACTAGATACGCAGTATTTT
CASSLYLGSGPELDTQYF
>TRBJ1-5|TRBV5-8|NA|NA
TGTGCCAGCAGCTACCCGCCGGCAGGCCGAATATGGGGCAATCAGCCCCAGCATTTT
CASSYPPAGRIWGNQPQHF
>TRBJ2-2|TRBV30|NA|NA
TGTGCGGGAGGGAACACCGGGGAGCTGTTTTTT
CAGGNTGELFF
>TRBJ2-1|TRBV19|NA|NA
TGTGCCACACAATCCCTTTTAACCGGGGGCTCCTACAATGAGCAGTTCTTC
CATQSLLTGGSYNEQFF
>TRBJ1-1|TRBV18|NA|NA
TGTGCCAGCTCAAAAACTAACACTGAAGCTTTCTTT
CASSKTNTEAFF
>TRBJ1-4|TRBV29-1|NA|NA
TGCAGCGTTGAGCAGGAACGGGGTGGACTGTTTTTT
CSVEQERGGLFF
>TRBJ2-1|TRBV4-2|NA|NA
TGTGCCAGCAGCCAATCCCACCAGGGGCGGGTAGGGTACAATGAGCAGTTCTTC
CASSQSHQGRVGYNEQFF
>TRBJ2-3|TRBV19|NA|TRBD1
TGTGCCAGTAGTACGACAGGGGCCGACTTCTTCTTCACAGATACGCAGTATTTT
CASSTTGADFFFTDTQYF
>TRBJ1-5|TRBV30|NA|TRBD1
TGTGCCTGGAGTCGACAGGGGGCTCAGCCCCAGCATTTT
CAWSRQGAQPQHF
>TRBJ1-5|TRBV24-1|NA|NA
TGTGCCACCAGTACGGACATTGCTAATCAGCCCCAGCATTTT
CATSTDIANQPQHF
>TRBJ2-5|TRBV23-1|NA|TRBD2
TGCGCCAGCAGTCAATCTGGGCTAGCGGGGGGGACGTACCAAGAGACCCAGTACTTC
CASSQSGLAGGTYQETQYF
>TRBJ1-6|TRBV18|NA|TRBD1
TGTGCCAGCTCCCCGACCGGGACAGGGGATTGGAATTCACCCCTCCACTTT
CASSPTGTGDWNSPLHF